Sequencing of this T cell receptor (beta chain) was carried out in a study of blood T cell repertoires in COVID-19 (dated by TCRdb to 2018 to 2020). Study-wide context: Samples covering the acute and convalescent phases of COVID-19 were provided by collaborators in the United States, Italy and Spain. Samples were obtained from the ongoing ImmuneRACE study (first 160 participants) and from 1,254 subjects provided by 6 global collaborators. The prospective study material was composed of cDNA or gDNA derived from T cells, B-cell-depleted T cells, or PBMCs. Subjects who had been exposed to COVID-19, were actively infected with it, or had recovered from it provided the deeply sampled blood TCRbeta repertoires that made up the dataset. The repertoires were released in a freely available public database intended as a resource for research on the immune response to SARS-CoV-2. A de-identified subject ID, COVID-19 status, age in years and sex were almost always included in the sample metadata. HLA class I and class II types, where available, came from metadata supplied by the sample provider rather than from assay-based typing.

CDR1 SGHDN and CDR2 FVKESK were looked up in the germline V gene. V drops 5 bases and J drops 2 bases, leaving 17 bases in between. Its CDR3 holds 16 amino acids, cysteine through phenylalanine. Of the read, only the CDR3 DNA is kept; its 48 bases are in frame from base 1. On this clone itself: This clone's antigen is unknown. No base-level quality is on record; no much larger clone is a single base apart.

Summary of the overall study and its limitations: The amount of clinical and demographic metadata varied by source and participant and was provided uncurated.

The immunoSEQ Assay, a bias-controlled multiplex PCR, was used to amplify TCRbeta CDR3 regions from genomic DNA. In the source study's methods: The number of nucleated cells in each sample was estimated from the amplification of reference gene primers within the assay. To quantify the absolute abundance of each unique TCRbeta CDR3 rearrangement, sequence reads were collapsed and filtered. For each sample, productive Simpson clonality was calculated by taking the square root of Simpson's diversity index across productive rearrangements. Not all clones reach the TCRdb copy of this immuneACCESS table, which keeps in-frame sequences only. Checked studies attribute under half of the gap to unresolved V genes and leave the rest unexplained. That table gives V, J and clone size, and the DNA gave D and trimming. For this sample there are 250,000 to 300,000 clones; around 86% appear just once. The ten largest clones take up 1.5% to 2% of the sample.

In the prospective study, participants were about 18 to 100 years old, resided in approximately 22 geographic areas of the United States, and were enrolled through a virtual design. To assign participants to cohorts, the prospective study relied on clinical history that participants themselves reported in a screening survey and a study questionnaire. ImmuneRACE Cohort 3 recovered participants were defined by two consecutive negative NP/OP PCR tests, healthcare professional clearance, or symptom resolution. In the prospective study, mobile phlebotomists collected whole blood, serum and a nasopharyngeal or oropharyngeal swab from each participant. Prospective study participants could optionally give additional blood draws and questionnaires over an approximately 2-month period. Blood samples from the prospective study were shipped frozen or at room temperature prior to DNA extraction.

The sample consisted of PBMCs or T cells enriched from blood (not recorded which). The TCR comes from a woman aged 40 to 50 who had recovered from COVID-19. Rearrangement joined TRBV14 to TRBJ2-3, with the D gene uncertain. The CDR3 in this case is CASSASGRRDTDTQYF. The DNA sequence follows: TGTGCCAGCAGCGCATCAGGAAGGCGAGACACAGATACGCAGTATTTT.